This T cell receptor beta chain appears in the sequencing data of a study of Ad26.COV2.S vaccination and SARS-CoV-2 variants. For the study at large: Donor got 5x10^10 or 1x10^11 viral particles of Ad26.COV2.S. Findings and limits, study-wide: Reported post-vaccination CD8+ and CD4+ T cell responses to spike showed substantial breadth. Placebo recipients and vaccine recipients were similar in non-spike TCR breadth.

The repertoire was sequenced with immunoSEQ multiplex PCR; TCRdb's copy has only in-frame clones and lacks some. The top ten clones hold approximately 5% of a sample with around 300,000 clones, roughly 89% of them seen once. On this clone: Its matching antigen is unknown.

The germline V gene encodes CDR1 MNHEY and CDR2 SMNVEV (reference sequence). Trimming cost V 6 bases and J 4 bases; bases outside gene matches: 6. This CDR3 is 15 amino acids long. Described treatment: some 20 received Ad26.COV2.S at low or high dose, single or two shots; about 5 received placebo; per-sample allocation not given. The investigators took samples on day 63 after the first vaccine or placebo injection. This TCR derives from a person between 18 and 65 years old who received the Ad26.COV2.S COVID-19 vaccine or a placebo. Sequencing used peripheral blood, obtained in a trial of Ad26.COV2.S vaccine versus placebo. The rearrangement joins TRBV27 to TRBJ2-2; the match to TRBD1 covers 9 bases. The CDR3 reads CASSPRQGVTGELFF. The CDR3 DNA reads TGTGCCAGCAGCCCAAGACAGGGGGTCACCGGGGAGCTGTTTTTT.